Listed below are T cell receptor beta chains from one sample, sequenced in a study of radiation and T cells in renal cell carcinoma. Measured with immunoSEQ multiplex PCR; TCRdb has only the in-frame clones, and not every one. Counted here are some 50,000 clones, about 80% occurring once; the ten biggest clones make up about a third. This specimen was blood, taken from a patient whose treatment included radiotherapy and nephrectomy. The source is a woman between 65 and 79 years old with renal cell carcinoma. Both conserved end residues are part of each CDR3. A D gene is named only where the DNA matches it firmly. Not every row has a clone size; where given, it reads once, few, many or a size class.

>TRBJ2-7|NA|TRBV20-1|NA
CSARSGVEQYF
TGCAGTGCTAGATCAGGGGTCGAGCAGTACTTC
>TRBJ2-1|TRBD2|TRBV5-1|NA
CASSLDLRGYNEQFF
TGCGCCAGCAGCTTGGATCTGCGGGGGTACAATGAGCAGTTCTTC
>TRBJ1-4|TRBD1|TRBV19|NA
CASSIGDRFDEKLFF
TGTGCCAGTAGTATAGGGGACAGGTTCGATGAAAAACTGTTTTTT
>TRBJ2-5|NA|TRBV7-2|NA
CASSLQETQYF
TGTGCCAGCAGCCTGCAAGAGACCCAGTACTTC
>TRBJ2-1|NA|TRBV5-5|NA
CASRGGRGNEQFF
TGTGCCAGCAGGGGGGGTCGAGGCAATGAGCAGTTCTTC
>TRBJ2-3|TRBD2|TRBV6-6|NA
CASNRLAGVDTQYF
TGTGCCAGCAATAGACTAGCGGGAGTGGATACGCAGTATTTT
>TRBJ1-5|TRBD1|TRBV2|NA
CASSVAQGANQPQHF
TGTGCCAGCAGTGTCGCGCAGGGGGCGAATCAGCCCCAGCATTTT
>TRBJ2-1|TRBD2|TRBV7-9|NA
CASSLDISGGPNEQFF
TGTGCCAGCAGCTTAGATATTAGCGGGGGCCCTAATGAGCAGTTCTTC
>TRBJ2-5|NA|TRBV21-1|NA
CASNLEPDKQETQYF
TGTGCCAGCAACCTAGAACCGGACAAACAAGAGACCCAGTACTTC
>TRBJ1-3|NA|TRBV4-3|NA
CASSPAWRERGIYF
TGCGCCAGCAGCCCGGCGTGGAGGGAAAGAGGCATATATTTT
>TRBJ1-2|NA|TRBV19|few
CASNQGYGYTF
TGTGCCAGTAATCAAGGGTATGGCTACACCTTC
>TRBJ2-1|TRBD2|TRBV10-3|NA
CAISESLAGASGYNEQFF
TGTGCCATCAGTGAGTCTCTAGCGGGAGCCTCCGGGTACAATGAGCAGTTCTTC
>TRBJ2-7|NA|TRBV5-4|NA
CASSLGGPRVYEQYF
TGTGCCAGCAGCTTGGGAGGCCCCAGGGTCTACGAGCAGTACTTC
>TRBJ2-3|NA|TRBV2|NA
CASRERVLTDTQYF
TGTGCCAGCAGAGAAAGGGTATTAACAGATACGCAGTATTTT
>TRBJ2-7|NA|TRBV6-1|NA
CASRHQDPYEQYF
TGTGCCAGCAGGCATCAGGACCCCTACGAGCAGTACTTC
>TRBJ1-2|NA|TRBV19|NA
CASSNYLIDVYTF
TGTGCCAGTAGCAACTACCTGATCGATGTCTACACCTTC
>TRBJ1-2|TRBD1|TRBV18|NA
CASSPRQGADYGYTF
TGTGCCAGCTCCCCGCGACAGGGGGCGGACTATGGCTACACCTTC
>TRBJ1-4|NA|TRBV29-1|NA
CSVGRVDEKLFF
TGCAGCGTTGGGAGGGTGGATGAAAAACTGTTTTTT
>TRBJ2-7|NA|TRBV30|few
CAWSDFGYEQYF
TGTGCCTGGAGCGACTTTGGCTACGAGCAGTACTTC
>TRBJ2-3|NA|TRBV13|NA
CASTRGGGGDTQYF
TGTGCCAGCACCCGAGGGGGGGGCGGGGATACGCAGTATTTT
>TRBJ1-1|NA|TRBV19|NA
CASSIPNREQAFF
TGTGCCAGTAGTATACCCAACAGGGAGCAAGCTTTCTTT
>TRBJ2-6|TRBD1|TRBV5-1|once
CASSSSGQGPGANVLTF
TGCGCCAGCAGCAGTTCGGGACAGGGGCCTGGGGCCAACGTCCTGACTTTC
>TRBJ1-2|TRBD1|TRBV6-1|NA
CASSEAGTGNGYTF
TGTGCCAGCAGTGAAGCCGGGACAGGGAATGGCTACACCTTC
>TRBJ2-4|NA|TRBV6-1|NA
CASSENLSPRNPQNIQYF
TGTGCCAGCAGTGAAAATCTATCCCCCCGAAATCCCCAAAACATTCAGTACTTC
>TRBJ2-1|TRBD2|TRBV25-1|NA
CASDNSGRSYNEQFF
TGTGCCAGCGACAACAGCGGGAGAAGTTACAATGAGCAGTTCTTC
>TRBJ1-2|NA|TRBV5-1|few
CASSLAGYGYTF
TGCGCCAGCAGCTTGGCCGGCTATGGCTACACCTTC
>TRBJ2-3|TRBD2|TRBV19|NA
CASSMGAGSTDTQYF
TGTGCCAGTAGTATGGGAGCGGGGAGCACAGATACGCAGTATTTT
>TRBJ2-3|TRBD2|TRBV19|NA
CASSISGGKNTQYF
TGTGCCAGTAGTATTAGCGGGGGGAAGAATACGCAGTATTTT
>TRBJ2-7|NA|TRBV5-3|NA
CARSLVRITYEQYF
TGTGCCAGAAGCTTGGTCAGGATAACCTACGAGCAGTACTTC
>TRBJ1-1|NA|TRBV4-1|NA
CASARGGEAFF
TGCGCCAGCGCTCGGGGGGGTGAAGCTTTCTTT
>TRBJ2-5|TRBD2|TRBV14|few
CASSPNSGVGETQYF
TGTGCCAGCAGCCCCAATAGCGGGGTGGGAGAGACCCAGTACTTC
>TRBJ2-1|TRBD2|TRBV19|NA
CASNSLAGADNEQFF
TGTGCCAGTAACTCGCTAGCGGGAGCTGACAATGAGCAGTTCTTC
>TRBJ2-7|NA|TRBV7-6|few
CASSLAARGLHYEQYF
TGTGCCAGCAGCTTAGCAGCTCGGGGACTTCACTACGAGCAGTACTTC
>TRBJ1-3|NA|TRBV5-1|NA
CASSSGTTAGNTIYF
TGCGCCAGCAGCTCCGGGACAACGGCTGGAAACACCATATATTTT
>TRBJ2-1|TRBD2|TRBV4-1|NA
CASSQDIGRTSGGGREQFF
TGCGCCAGCAGCCAAGATATTGGGCGGACTAGCGGGGGGGGAAGGGAGCAGTTCTTC
>TRBJ1-6|NA|TRBV7-6|NA
CASSPRQDPAGNSPLHF
TGTGCCAGCAGCCCGCGACAGGACCCGGCGGGAAATTCACCCCTCCACTTT
>TRBJ2-3|TRBD2|TRBV7-6|NA
CASSLEREWSDTQYF
TGTGCCAGCAGCTTGGAGCGGGAGTGGTCAGATACGCAGTATTTT
>TRBJ1-2|NA|TRBV5-6|NA
CASTQDNYGYTF
TGTGCCAGCACTCAGGATAACTATGGCTACACCTTC